This T cell receptor beta chain was sequenced for a study of cytomegalovirus exposure and HLA in healthy donors. As for the study in general: Some 85 million unique TCRs, all from HLA-typed donors, were included in an early release of the data. Study-wide results and caveats: The listing of 160 or so TCR beta chains classed them as cytomegalovirus-associated.

The CDR3 is 13 residues long. The V and J ends lost 5 bases and 1 base respectively, with 9 bases between them. Germline loops: CDR1 SGHDT, CDR2 YYEEEE. Notes on this clone: What it binds is not known.

Vbeta (60) and Jbeta (13) primers were used in the PCR. Generated by immunoSEQ multiplex PCR, the TCRdb table keeps only in-frame clones and is missing some. The sample holds 50,000 to 65,000 clones, about three quarters seen once. The sequence derives from a man between 18 and 29 years old in good health and CMV-seronegative. The sample was PBMCs. The rearrangement joins TRBV5-6 to TRBJ1-1, with D perhaps TRBD1 (6 bases). CDR3 DNA: TGTGCCAGCAGGACAGGTTGGAACACTGAAGCTTTCTTT. Its translation: CASRTGWNTEAFF.